Sequencing of this T cell receptor beta chain was carried out in a study of T cells after yellow fever vaccination. Study findings and constraints: Primary-vaccination clones mostly resurfaced post-booster (96% CD4, more than 80% CD8).

Germline CDR1 is SGHAT and CDR2 is FQNNGV. CDR3 length: 16 residues. Trimming removed 4 bases at V and 3 bases at J, with 16 bases between. Generation of TCR cDNA used 5'RACE template switching (which added a universal primer site and UMIs). TCRdb used MiXCR to reprocess the 5' RACE reads, holding one entry per CDR3 protein. The sample holds 500,000 to 650,000 distinct CDR3 sequences, roughly 14% seen once. The table lists this clonotype with a few counts. Its antigen is still unknown. This sequence was found in a man aged 30-40 years who received the YFV17D yellow fever vaccine. The material was PBMCs, obtained on the day of the yellow fever booster vaccination. The gene calls are TRBV11-2 and TRBJ2-1, with D hard to call. The CDR3 bases are TGTGCCAGCAGCTCCATTCGTGGCGGAAGCTACAATGAGCAGTTCTTC. It specifies CASSSIRGGSYNEQFF.